This note documents a single T cell receptor beta chain sequence. Read data end 3 residues before the CDR3 end; the end is taken from the germline J gene. This sample is part of a study of T cells in women clearing cervical HPV infection. V gave up 4 bases and J gave up 0 bases; unmatched junction bases: 6. This CDR3 region has 15 residues. The V gene's germline CDR1 is MDHEN and CDR2 SYDVKM. The repertoire was sequenced with immunoSEQ multiplex PCR; TCRdb's copy has only in-frame clones and lacks some. There are tens of thousands of clones in the sample, with under 7.5% held by the top ten. V is TRBV28 and J is TRBJ2-7; 7 nucleotides agree with TRBD1. This TCR came from a woman between 18 and 70 years old with a cervical HPV16 infection that either progressed to CIN3+ or cleared (not recorded which). Sequencing input: blood buffy coat. The CDR3 bases that were read are TGTGCCAGCAGTTCTTTGGGACAGTCCTCCTACGAG. Its translation is CASSSLGQSSYE. The entire CDR3 protein is CASSSLGQSSYEQYF.